The T cell receptor beta chain under discussion was sequenced for a study of T cells after posttransplantation cyclophosphamide. The assay was immunoSEQ multiplex PCR, and TCRdb's table has in-frame clones only and misses some. The sample yields under 45,000 clones, without any singletons. This clone was seen repeatedly, ten times or more. Peripheral blood was collected from the related graft donor on the marrow donation day. Sequenced material: PBMCs. The clonotype was recovered from a woman aged 50 to 65 in good health and a related stem cell transplant donor.

Written as DNA, the CDR3 is TGTGCCAGCAGCCCCCGGACAGAGGCTGAAGCTTTCTTT. Translation: CASSPRTEAEAFF. V gene TRBV9 combines with J gene TRBJ1-1, with TRBD1 as a possible D gene (6 bases). Looked up from germline, CDR1 is SGDLS and CDR2 is YYNGEE. The CDR3 contains 13 residues. V dropped 4 bases and J dropped 6 bases, with 13 bases sitting between them.